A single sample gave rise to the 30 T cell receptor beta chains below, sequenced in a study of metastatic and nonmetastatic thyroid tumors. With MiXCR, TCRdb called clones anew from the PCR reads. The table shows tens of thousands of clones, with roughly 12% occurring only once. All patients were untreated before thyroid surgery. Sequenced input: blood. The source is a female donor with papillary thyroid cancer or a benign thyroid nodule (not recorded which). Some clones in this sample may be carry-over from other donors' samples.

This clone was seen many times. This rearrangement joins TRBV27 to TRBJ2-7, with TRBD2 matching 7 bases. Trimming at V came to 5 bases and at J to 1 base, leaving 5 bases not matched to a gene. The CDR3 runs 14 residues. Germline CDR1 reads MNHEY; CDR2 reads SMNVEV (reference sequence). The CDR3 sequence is CASSRGGGSYEQYF. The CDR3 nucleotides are TGTGCCAGCAGTCGGGGCGGGGGATCCTACGAGCAGTACTTC.

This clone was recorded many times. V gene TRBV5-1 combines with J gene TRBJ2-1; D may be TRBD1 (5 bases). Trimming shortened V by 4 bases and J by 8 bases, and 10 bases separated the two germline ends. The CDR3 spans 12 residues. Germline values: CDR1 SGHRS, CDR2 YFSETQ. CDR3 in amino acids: CASSNQGYEQFF. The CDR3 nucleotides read TGCGCCAGCAGCAACCAGGGCTATGAGCAGTTCTTC.

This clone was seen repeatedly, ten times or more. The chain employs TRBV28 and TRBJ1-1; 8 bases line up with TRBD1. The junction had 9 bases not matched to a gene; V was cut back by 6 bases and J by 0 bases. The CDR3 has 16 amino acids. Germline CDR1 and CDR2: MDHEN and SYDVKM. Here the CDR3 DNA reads TGTGCCAGCAGCTCCCTTGGACAGGGAATGAACACTGAAGCTTTCTTT. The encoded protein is CASSSLGQGMNTEAFF. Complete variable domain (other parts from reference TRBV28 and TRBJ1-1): DVKVTQSSRYLVKRTGEKVFLECVQDMDHENMFWYRQDPGLGLRLIYFSYDVKMKEKGDIPEGYSVSREKKERFSLILESASTNQTSMYLCASSSLGQGMNTEAFFGQGTRLTVV.

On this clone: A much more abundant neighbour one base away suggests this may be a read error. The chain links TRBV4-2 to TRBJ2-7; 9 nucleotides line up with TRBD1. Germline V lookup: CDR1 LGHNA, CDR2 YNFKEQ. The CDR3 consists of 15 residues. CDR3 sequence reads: CASSQAGTGTYERYF. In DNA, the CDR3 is TGTGCCAGCAGCCAAGCTGGGACAGGGACCTACGAGCGGTACTTC.

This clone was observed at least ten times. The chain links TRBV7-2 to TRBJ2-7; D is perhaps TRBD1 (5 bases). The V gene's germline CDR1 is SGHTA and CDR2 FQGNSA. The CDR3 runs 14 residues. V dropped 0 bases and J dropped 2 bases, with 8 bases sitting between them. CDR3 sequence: CASSLAGDTYEQYF. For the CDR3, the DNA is TGTGCCAGCAGCTTAGCAGGGGATACCTACGAGCAGTACTTC. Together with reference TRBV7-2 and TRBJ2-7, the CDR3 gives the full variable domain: GAGVSQSPSNKVTEKGKDVELRCDPISGHTALYWYRQSLGQGLEFLIYFQGNSAPDKSGLPSDRFSAERTGGSVSTLTIQRTQQEDSAVYLCASSLAGDTYEQYFGPGTRLTVT.

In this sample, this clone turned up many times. This CDR3 is CASSSRTSGARTQYF. For the CDR3, the DNA is TGTGCCAGCAGCTCCCGGACTAGCGGGGCGAGAACGCAGTATTTT. The chain couples TRBV7-9 to TRBJ2-3; 12 bases map to TRBD2. The length of the CDR3 is 15 residues. V was pared by 4 bases and J by 9 bases, with 8 bases of the junction left unmatched. Germline V gives CDR1 SEHNR, CDR2 FQNEAQ (reference sequence).

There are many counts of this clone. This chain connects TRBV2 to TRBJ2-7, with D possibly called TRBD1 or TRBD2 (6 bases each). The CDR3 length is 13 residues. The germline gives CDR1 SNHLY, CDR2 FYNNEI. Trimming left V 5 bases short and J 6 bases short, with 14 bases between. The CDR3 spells CASSQQQGGEQYF. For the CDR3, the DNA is TGTGCCAGCAGTCAACAACAGGGAGGCGAGCAGTACTTC.

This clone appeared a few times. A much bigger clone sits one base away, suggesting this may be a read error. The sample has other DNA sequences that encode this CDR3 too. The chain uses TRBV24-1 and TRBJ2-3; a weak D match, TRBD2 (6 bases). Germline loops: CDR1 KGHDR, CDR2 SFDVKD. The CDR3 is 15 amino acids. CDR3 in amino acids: CATGDPGRDSDTQYF. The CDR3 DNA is TGTGCCACCGGTGATCCTGGACGGGACTCAGATACGCAGTATTTT.

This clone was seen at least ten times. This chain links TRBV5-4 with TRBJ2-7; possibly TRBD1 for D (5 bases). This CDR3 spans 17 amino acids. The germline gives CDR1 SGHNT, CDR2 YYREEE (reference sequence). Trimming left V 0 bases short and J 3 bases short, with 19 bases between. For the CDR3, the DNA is TGTGCCAGCAGCTTGGTTGGGGCAACCCTATATTACTACGAGCAGTACTTC. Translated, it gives CASSLVGATLYYYEQYF.

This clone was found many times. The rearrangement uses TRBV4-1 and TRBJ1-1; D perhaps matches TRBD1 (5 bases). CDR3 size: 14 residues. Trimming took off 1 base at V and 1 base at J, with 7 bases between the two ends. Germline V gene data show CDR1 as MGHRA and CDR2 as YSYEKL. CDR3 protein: CASSQATGNTEAFF. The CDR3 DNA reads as TGCGCCAGCAGCCAAGCCACAGGGAACACTGAAGCTTTCTTT.

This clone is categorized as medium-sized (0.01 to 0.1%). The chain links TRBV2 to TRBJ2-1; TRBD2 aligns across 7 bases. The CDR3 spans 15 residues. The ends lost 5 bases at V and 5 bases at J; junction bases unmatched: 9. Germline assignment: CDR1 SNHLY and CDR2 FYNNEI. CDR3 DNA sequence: TGTGCCAGCAGTCCCAGGAGCGGGGCAAACAATGAGCAGTTCTTC. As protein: CASSPRSGANNEQFF.

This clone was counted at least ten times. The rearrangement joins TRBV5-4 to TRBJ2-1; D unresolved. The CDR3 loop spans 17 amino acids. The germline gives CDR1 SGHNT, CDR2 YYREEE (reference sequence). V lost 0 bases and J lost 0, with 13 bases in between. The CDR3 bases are TGTGCCAGCAGCTTGGGGCCAGGTCATAGCTCCTACAATGAGCAGTTCTTC. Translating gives CASSLGPGHSSYNEQFF.

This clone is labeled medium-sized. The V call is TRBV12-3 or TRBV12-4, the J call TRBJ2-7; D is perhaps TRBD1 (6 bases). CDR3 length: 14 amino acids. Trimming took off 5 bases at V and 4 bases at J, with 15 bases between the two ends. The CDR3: CASSPGVVGYEQYF. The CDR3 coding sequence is TGTGCCAGCAGTCCAGGGGTCGTAGGATACGAGCAGTACTTC.

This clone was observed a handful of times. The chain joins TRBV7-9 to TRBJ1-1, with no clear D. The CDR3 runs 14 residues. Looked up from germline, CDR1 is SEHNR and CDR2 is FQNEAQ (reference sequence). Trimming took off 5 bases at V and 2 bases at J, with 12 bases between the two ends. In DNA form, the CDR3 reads TGTGCCAGCAGCAACCGGACTCAAAACACTGAAGCTTTCTTT. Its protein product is CASSNRTQNTEAFF.

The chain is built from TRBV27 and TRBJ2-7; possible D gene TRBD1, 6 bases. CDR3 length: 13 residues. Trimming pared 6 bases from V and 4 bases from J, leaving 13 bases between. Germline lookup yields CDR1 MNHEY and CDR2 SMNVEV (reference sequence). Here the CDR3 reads CASRWSGAYEQYF. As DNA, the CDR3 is TGTGCCAGCAGGTGGTCAGGGGCTTACGAGCAGTACTTC.

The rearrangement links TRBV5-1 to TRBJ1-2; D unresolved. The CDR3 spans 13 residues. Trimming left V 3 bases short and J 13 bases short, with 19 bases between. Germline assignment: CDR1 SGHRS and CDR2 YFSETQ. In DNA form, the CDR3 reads TGCGCCAGCAGCTACCACGTGTCAGCGGCGGGCACCTTC. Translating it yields CASSYHVSAAGTF.

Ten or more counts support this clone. CDR3: CASSRVASGQGETQYF. The DNA of the CDR3 is TGTGCCAGCAGCCGAGTAGCGTCAGGGCAAGGAGAGACCCAGTACTTC. The chain uses TRBV4-2 and TRBJ2-5, with D tentatively TRBD1 or TRBD2 (5 bases each). Germline lookup yields CDR1 LGHNA and CDR2 YNFKEQ. CDR3 size: 16 residues. The ends were cut back, 4 bases at V and 4 bases at J, with 19 bases in the middle.

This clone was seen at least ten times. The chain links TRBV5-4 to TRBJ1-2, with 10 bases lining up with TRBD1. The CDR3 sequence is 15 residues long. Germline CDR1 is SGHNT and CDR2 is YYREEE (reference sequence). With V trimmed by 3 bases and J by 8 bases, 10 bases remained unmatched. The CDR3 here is CASSSKGQGRAGYTF. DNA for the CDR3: TGTGCCAGCAGCTCGAAGGGACAGGGGCGAGCGGGCTACACCTTC.

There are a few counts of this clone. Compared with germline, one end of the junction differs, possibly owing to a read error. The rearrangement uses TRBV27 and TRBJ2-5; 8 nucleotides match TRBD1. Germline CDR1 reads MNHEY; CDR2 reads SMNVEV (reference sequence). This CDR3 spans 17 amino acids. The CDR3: CACSQPRKTGVVETQYF. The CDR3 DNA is TGTGCCTGCAGTCAACCACGTAAGACAGGGGTCGTAGAGACCCAGTACTTC.

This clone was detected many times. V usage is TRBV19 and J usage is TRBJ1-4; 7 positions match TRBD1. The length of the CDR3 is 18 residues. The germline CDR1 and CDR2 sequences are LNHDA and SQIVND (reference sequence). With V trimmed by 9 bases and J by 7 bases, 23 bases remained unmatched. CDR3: CASQDLTLDRTRTEKLFF. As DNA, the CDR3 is TGTGCCAGCCAAGACCTAACGCTGGACAGGACGAGAACTGAAAAACTGTTTTTT. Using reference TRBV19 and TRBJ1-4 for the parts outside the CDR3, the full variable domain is DGGITQSPKYLFRKEGQNVTLSCEQNLNHDAMYWYRQDPGQGLRLIYYSQIVNDFQKGDIAEGYSVSREKKESFPLTVTSAQKNPTAFYLCASQDLTLDRTRTEKLFFGSGTQLSVL.

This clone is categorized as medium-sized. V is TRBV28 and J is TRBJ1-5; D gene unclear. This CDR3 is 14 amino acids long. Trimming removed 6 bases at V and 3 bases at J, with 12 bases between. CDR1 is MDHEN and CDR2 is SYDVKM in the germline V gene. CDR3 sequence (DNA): TGTGCCAGCAGCCGGGCGGGATCCAATCAGCCCCAGCATTTT. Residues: CASSRAGSNQPQHF.

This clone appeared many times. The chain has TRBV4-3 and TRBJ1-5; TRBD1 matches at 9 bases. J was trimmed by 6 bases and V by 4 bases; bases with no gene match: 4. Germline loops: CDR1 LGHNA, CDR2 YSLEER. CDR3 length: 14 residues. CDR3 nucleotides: TGCGCCAGCAGCCTGTCGGGACAGGGTCAGCCCCAGCATTTT. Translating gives CASSLSGQGQPQHF.

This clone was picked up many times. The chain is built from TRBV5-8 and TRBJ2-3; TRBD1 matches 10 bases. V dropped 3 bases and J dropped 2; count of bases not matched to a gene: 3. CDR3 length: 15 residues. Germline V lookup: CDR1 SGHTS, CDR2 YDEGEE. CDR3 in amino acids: CASSSGTGVTDTQYF. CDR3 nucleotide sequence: TGTGCCAGCAGCTCCGGGACAGGGGTCACAGATACGCAGTATTTT. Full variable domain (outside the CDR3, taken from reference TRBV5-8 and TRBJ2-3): EAGVTQSPTHLIKTRGQQATLRCSPISGHTSVYWYQQALGLGLQFLLWYDEGEERNRGNFPPRFSGRQFPNYSSELNVNALELEDSALYLCASSSGTGVTDTQYFGPGTRLTVL.

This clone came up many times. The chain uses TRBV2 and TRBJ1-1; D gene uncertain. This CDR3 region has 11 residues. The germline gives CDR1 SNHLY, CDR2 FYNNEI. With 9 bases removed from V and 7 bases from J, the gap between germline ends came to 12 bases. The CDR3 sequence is CASSQADEAFF. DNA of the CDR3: TGTGCCAGTTCCCAAGCGGATGAAGCTTTCTTT.

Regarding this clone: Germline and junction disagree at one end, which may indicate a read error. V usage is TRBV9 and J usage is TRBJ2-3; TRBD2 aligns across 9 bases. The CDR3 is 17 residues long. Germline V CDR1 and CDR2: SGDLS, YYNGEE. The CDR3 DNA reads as TGTTCCAGCAGCGTAGGTGTGACTAGCGGATACACAGATACGCAGTATTTT. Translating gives CSSSVGVTSGYTDTQYF.

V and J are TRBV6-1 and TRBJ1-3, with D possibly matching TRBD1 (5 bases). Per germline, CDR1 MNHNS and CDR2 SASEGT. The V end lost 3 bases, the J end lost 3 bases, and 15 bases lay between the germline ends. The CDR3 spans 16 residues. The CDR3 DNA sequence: TGTGCCAGCAGTGACGGATCCTTGGGGGGTGGAAACACCATATATTTT. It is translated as CASSDGSLGGGNTIYF.

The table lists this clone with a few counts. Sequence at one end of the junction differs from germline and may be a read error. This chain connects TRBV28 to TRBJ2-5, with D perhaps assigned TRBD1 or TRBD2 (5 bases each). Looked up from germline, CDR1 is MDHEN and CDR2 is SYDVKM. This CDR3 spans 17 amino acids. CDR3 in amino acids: CAISPVVGVLYQETQYF. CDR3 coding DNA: TGTGCCATCAGTCCGGTTGTGGGGGTGTTGTACCAAGAGACCCAGTACTTC.

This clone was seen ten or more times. The CDR3 DNA follows: TGCGCCAGCAGCCAAGAGTACAAGGGGGCCGCCTACGAGCAGTACTTC. It is translated as CASSQEYKGAAYEQYF. The chain couples TRBV4-3 to TRBJ2-7; 7 nucleotides agree with TRBD1. V was pared by 0 bases and J by 2 bases, with 7 bases of the junction left unmatched. The CDR3 sequence is 16 residues long. The germline V gene has CDR1 LGHNA and CDR2 YSLEER.

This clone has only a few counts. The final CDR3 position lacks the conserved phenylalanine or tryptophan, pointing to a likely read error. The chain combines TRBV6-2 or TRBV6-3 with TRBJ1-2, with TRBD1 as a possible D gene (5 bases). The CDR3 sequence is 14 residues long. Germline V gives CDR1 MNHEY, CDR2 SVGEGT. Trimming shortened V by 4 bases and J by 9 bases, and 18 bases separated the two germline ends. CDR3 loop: CASSSWQLQGCYTS. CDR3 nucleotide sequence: TGTGCCAGCAGTTCATGGCAGCTCCAGGGTTGCTACACCTCC.

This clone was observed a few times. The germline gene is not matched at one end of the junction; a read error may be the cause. The CDR3 sequence: CASSLSVYDQYF. CDR3 sequence (DNA): TGTGCCAGCAGTTTATCGGTCTACGATCAGTACTTC. This rearrangement joins TRBV28 to TRBJ2-7, with D unresolved. This CDR3 has 12 amino acids. CDR1 and CDR2 from the germline V gene are MDHEN and SYDVKM.